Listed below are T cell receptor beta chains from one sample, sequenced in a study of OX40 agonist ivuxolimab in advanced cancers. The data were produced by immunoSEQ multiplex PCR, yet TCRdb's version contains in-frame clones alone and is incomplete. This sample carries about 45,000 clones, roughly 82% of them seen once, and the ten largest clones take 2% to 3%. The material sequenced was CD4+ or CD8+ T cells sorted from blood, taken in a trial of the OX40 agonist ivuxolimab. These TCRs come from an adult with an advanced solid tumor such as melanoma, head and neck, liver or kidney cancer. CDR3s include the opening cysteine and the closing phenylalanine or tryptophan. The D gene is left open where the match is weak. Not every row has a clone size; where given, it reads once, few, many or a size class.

TGTGCCAGCAGAGGAGTAGCGGGAGTAGGGGAAGAGACCCAGTACTTC | CASRGVAGVGEETQYF | TRBV27 | once | TRBJ2-5 | TRBD2
TGCAGCGGAGACATGTCCTACAATGAGCAGTTCTTC | CSGDMSYNEQFF | TRBV29-1 | medium-sized | TRBJ2-1 | NA
TGTGCCAGCTCACTGCAGGGGGGGGAATACACAGATACGCAGTATTTT | CASSLQGGEYTDTQYF | TRBV7-2 | NA | TRBJ2-3 | NA
TGTGCCAGCCGGGACAGCCACATCACCGGGGAGCTGTTTTTT | CASRDSHITGELFF | TRBV6-5 | NA | TRBJ2-2 | TRBD1
TGTGCCAGCAGTGCCCCGCCAGGCGGAAGCAATCAGCCCCAGCATTTT | CASSAPPGGSNQPQHF | TRBV2 | NA | TRBJ1-5 | NA
TGTGCCAGCAGCTTAGTAGGGAGTGGAAACACCATATATTTT | CASSLVGSGNTIYF | TRBV11-2 | NA | TRBJ1-3 | NA
TGCGCCAGCAGCCAACCGACAGGGCCCTATGAAAAACTGTTTTTT | CASSQPTGPYEKLFF | TRBV4-1 | NA | TRBJ1-4 | TRBD1
TGTGCCAGCAGTTACGCCCCAAGGGGAACTGAAGCTTTCTTT | CASSYAPRGTEAFF | TRBV6-5 | NA | TRBJ1-1 | NA
TGTGCCAGCAGACGGGACAGGGGGCTTCAGCCCCAGCATTTT | CASRRDRGLQPQHF | TRBV11-3 | few | TRBJ1-5 | TRBD1
TGTGCCAGCAGTTGGGGGACTACAGCTCCTGAGCAGTTCTTC | CASSWGTTAPEQFF | TRBV6-6 | NA | TRBJ2-1 | TRBD2
TGTGCCAGCAGCTTGAGGGACTTAAGATTGGACTCCACTGAAGCTTTCTTT | CASSLRDLRLDSTEAFF | TRBV4-2 | NA | TRBJ1-1 | NA
TGCGCCAGCAGCTCGCACGAGTCACTCAGGGGGACGGGCTACACCTTC | CASSSHESLRGTGYTF | TRBV5-1 | NA | TRBJ1-2 | TRBD1
TGTGCCAGCAGTTACCGTCTGTCCATTCATTATAGCAATCAGCCCCAGCATTTT | CASSYRLSIHYSNQPQHF | TRBV5-6 | NA | TRBJ1-5 | NA
TGTGCCAGCAGTGAGGTTCTAGCGGGGCCCAGCACAGATACGCAGTATTTT | CASSEVLAGPSTDTQYF | TRBV2 | NA | TRBJ2-3 | TRBD2
TGCGCCAGCAGCTATAGTGACTCGGATCCGGATACGCAGTATTTT | CASSYSDSDPDTQYF | TRBV4-3 | once | TRBJ2-3 | NA
TGTGCCAGTAGTATTAAGAGGAATGGGCCTAACGAGCAGTACTTC | CASSIKRNGPNEQYF | TRBV19 | NA | TRBJ2-7 | NA
TGCGCCAGCAGCATGACTAGCGTGGCTTTGCTGTTTTTT | CASSMTSVALLFF | TRBV5-1 | NA | TRBJ2-2 | TRBD2
TGTGCCAGCAGCTTACACGGGAACACTGAAGCTTTCTTT | CASSLHGNTEAFF | TRBV7-3 | NA | TRBJ1-1 | NA
TGCGCCAGCAGCGGGGCGGCGGGAGGTCCCTACGAGCAGTACTTC | CASSGAAGGPYEQYF | TRBV5-1 | NA | TRBJ2-7 | TRBD2
TGCGCCAGCAGCCATGACGGGAGGGGGGGTAATTCACCCCTCCACTTT | CASSHDGRGGNSPLHF | TRBV4-1 | NA | TRBJ1-6 | NA
TGTGCCAGCAGTTACGCGGGGGGTGCGAACACCGGGGAGCTGTTTTTT | CASSYAGGANTGELFF | TRBV6-5 | NA | TRBJ2-2 | TRBD2
TGTGCCAGCAGCTTGGGACAGGGGAGTCAGCCCCAGCATTTT | CASSLGQGSQPQHF | TRBV5-8 | NA | TRBJ1-5 | TRBD1
TGTGCCGGGGGGACAGGGATTAACTACGAGCAGTACTTC | CAGGTGINYEQYF | TRBV6-1 | NA | TRBJ2-7 | TRBD1
TGTGCCAGTAGTCCCAGGGAGGATAGTCAGCCCCAGCATTTT | CASSPREDSQPQHF | TRBV19 | NA | TRBJ1-5 | NA
TGTGCCATCAGTGGGGCAGATAGCAATCAGCCCCAGCATTTT | CAISGADSNQPQHF | TRBV10-3 | NA | TRBJ1-5 | NA